This T cell receptor beta chain was obtained from a study of cytomegalovirus exposure and HLA in healthy donors. Whole-study context: 81% of a few hundred genotyped donors fell in the Caucasian-associated ancestry cluster. General study findings and limits: Being productive about 87% or about 30% of the time was typical of most TCR beta V segments in an earlier analysis. The study designated 150 to 200 TCR beta chains cytomegalovirus-associated. Presence/absence analyses supposed approximately even sequencing depth among donors.

This CDR3 has 16 amino acids. Germline V gives CDR1 SGHAT, CDR2 FQDESV (reference sequence). With 4 bases clipped from V and 5 bases from J, the junction kept 9 bases outside the gene matches. A word on this clone: The antigen is unknown.

Researchers ran the PCR with 60 Vbeta and 13 Jbeta primers. The table came from immunoSEQ multiplex PCR; TCRdb's copy has only in-frame clones and leaves some out. This sample has about 99,000 clones, with around 73% found just once. The V gene is TRBV11-1, the J gene TRBJ2-3, with 10 bases aligning to TRBD2. Specimen: PBMCs. The receptor comes from a woman between 40 and 50 years old in good health and CMV-seronegative. In DNA form, the CDR3 reads TGTGCCAGCAGCTCCCGAGCGGGAGGGCTGTTAGATACGCAGTATTTT. Amino acids: CASSSRAGGLLDTQYF.